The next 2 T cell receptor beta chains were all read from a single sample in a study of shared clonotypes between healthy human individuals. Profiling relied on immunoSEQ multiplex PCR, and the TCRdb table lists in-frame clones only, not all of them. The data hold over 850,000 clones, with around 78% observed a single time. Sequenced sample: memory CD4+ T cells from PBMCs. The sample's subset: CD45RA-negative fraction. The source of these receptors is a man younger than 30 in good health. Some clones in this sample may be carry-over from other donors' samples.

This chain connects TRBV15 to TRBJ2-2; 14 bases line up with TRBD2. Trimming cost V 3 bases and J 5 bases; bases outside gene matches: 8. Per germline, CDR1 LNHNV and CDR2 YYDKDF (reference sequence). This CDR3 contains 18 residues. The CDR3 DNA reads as TGTGCCACCAGCAGCCCCCCGGGGACTAGCGGGAGAACCGGGGAGCTGTTTTTT. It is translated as CATSSPPGTSGRTGELFF.

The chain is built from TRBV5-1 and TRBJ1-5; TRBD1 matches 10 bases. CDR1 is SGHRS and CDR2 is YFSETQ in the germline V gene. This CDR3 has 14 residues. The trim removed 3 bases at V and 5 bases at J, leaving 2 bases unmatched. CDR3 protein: CASSWDRGDQPQHF. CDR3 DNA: TGCGCCAGCAGCTGGGACAGGGGAGATCAGCCCCAGCATTTT.